The 21 T cell receptor beta chains in this list originate from one sample, sequenced in a study of vaccination effects on CD4 cells after COVID-19. What these receptors recognize is not known. Data came from immunoSEQ multiplex PCR; TCRdb stores just in-frame clones and leaves some out. The repertoire holds approximately 25,000 clones, about 80% seen once, with under 1.5% in the top ten. CD4+ T cells specific for antigen were expanded with viral peptide pools by the ViraFEST assay before sequencing. Cells that had been cultured for 10 days were the source of isolated CD4+ T cells. Two-dose vaccination with either BNT162b2 or mRNA-1273 was given to the participants. The sample consisted of CD4+ T cells from PBMCs cultured with HCoV-NL63 spike peptides, taken after COVID-19 vaccination. These receptors originate from a human donor who received a COVID-19 vaccine. Some clones in this sample may be carry-over from other donors' samples.

This rearrangement joins TRBV19 to TRBJ1-3; D unresolved. The CDR3 loop spans 14 amino acids. Germline-derived CDR1 and CDR2 are LNHDA and SQIVND (reference sequence). Trimming pared 8 bases from V and 2 bases from J, leaving 13 bases between. CDR3 sequence: CASDGPRTGNTIYF. The CDR3 coding sequence is TGTGCCAGTGACGGGCCTAGGACTGGAAACACCATATATTTT.

The genes are TRBV9 and TRBJ2-3; D remains unclear. Germline CDR1 reads SGDLS; CDR2 reads YYNGEE. The CDR3 covers 15 residues. V was clipped by 0 bases and J by 1 base, with 9 bases between them. The CDR3 DNA follows: TGTGCCAGCAGCGTAGCCCTTACTGGCACAGATACGCAGTATTTT. Protein: CASSVALTGTDTQYF. The entire variable domain, with the rest obtained from reference TRBV9 and TRBJ2-3, is as follows: DSGVTQTPKHLITATGQRVTLRCSPRSGDLSVYWYQQSLDQGLQFLIQYYNGEERAKGNILERFSAQQFPDLHSELNLSSLELGDSALYFCASSVALTGTDTQYFGPGTRLTVL.

V gene TRBV28 combines with J gene TRBJ1-1; D is uncertain. Per germline, CDR1 MDHEN and CDR2 SYDVKM. Trimming stripped 7 bases from V and 0 bases from J, with 12 bases between. The CDR3 runs to 14 residues. The CDR3: CASTTLSVNTEAFF. In DNA form, the CDR3 reads TGTGCCAGCACGACTTTAAGTGTGAACACTGAAGCTTTCTTT.

This rearrangement joins TRBV30 to TRBJ1-2; D is undetermined. The CDR3 contains 12 residues. V lost 4 bases, J lost 4 bases, and 10 bases lay in between. CDR1 and CDR2 from the germline V gene are GTSNPN and SVGIG (reference sequence). The CDR3 sequence is CAWTLRGYGYTF. As DNA, the CDR3 is TGTGCCTGGACCTTGCGGGGCTATGGCTACACCTTC.

The chain uses TRBV18 and TRBJ2-7; the D gene could be TRBD1 or TRBD2 (5 bases each). The CDR3 contains 13 residues. Germline CDR1 reads KGHSH; CDR2 reads LQKENI. Trimming left V 5 bases short and J 7 bases short, with 15 bases between. Here the CDR3 DNA reads TGTGCCAGCTCATCGGGACCTTGGGCGGAGCAGTACGTC. It encodes CASSSGPWAEQYV.

The V gene is TRBV28, the J gene TRBJ1-5, with unresolved D. The germline V gene has CDR1 MDHEN and CDR2 SYDVKM. This CDR3 has 14 amino acids. With 8 bases removed from V and 10 bases from J, the gap between germline ends came to 21 bases. In nucleotides, the CDR3 is TGTGCCAGCCGGCTAGGGAACCTTGGATATCCCCAGCATTTT. Translated: CASRLGNLGYPQHF.

This clone was observed once. The chain combines TRBV6-5 with TRBJ1-1; D is undetermined. The V end lost 2 bases, the J end lost 3 bases, and 13 bases lay between the germline ends. The CDR3 covers 15 residues. Germline V lookup: CDR1 MNHEY, CDR2 SVGAGI. DNA of the CDR3: TGTGCCAGCAGTTACCAGCTTATGAGTGACACTGAAGCTTTCTTT. Its translation is CASSYQLMSDTEAFF.

The V call is TRBV20-1, the J call TRBJ2-5; D is ambiguous. Trimming took 3 bases from V and 2 from J, leaving 13 bases between them. CDR3 size: 14 residues. CDR1 DFQATT and CDR2 SNEGSKA come from the germline V gene (reference sequence). This CDR3 reads CSASFEQIQETQYF. The CDR3 DNA reads TGCAGTGCTAGTTTTGAACAGATACAAGAGACCCAGTACTTC.

The rearrangement links TRBV19 to TRBJ2-7; 10 nucleotides match TRBD1. There are 15 residues in the CDR3. The germline gives CDR1 LNHDA, CDR2 SQIVND (reference sequence). The V gene end was trimmed by 1 base and the J gene end by 3 bases; junction bases not matched to a gene: 3. CDR3 DNA sequence: TGTGCCAGTAGTATAGGGACAGGGGGATTCTACGAGCAGTACGTC. Translated, it gives CASSIGTGGFYEQYV.

The gene calls are TRBV29-1 and TRBJ2-1; 8 nucleotides agree with TRBD1. The germline V gene has CDR1 SQVTM and CDR2 ANQGSEA. This CDR3 is built from 15 residues. The V gene end was trimmed by 7 bases and the J gene end by 1 base; junction bases not matched to a gene: 9. The CDR3 reads CSARRTGGSYNEQFF. The CDR3 bases are TGCAGCGCCCGAAGAACAGGGGGGTCCTACAATGAGCAGTTCTTC.

V gene TRBV19 combines with J gene TRBJ1-2; D is possibly TRBD1 (5 bases). The CDR3 has 13 residues. V was trimmed by 3 bases and J by 7 bases, leaving 12 bases between them. The germline V gene encodes CDR1 LNHDA and CDR2 SQIVND (reference sequence). The CDR3 sequence is CASSMSGYGGYTF. The CDR3 DNA follows: TGTGCCAGTAGTATGTCAGGGTATGGTGGCTACACCTTC.

The chain links TRBV28 to TRBJ1-1, with TRBD1 matching 8 bases. The CDR3 runs 15 residues. J gave up 5 bases and V 2 bases, and 7 bases lay outside the gene matches. Germline CDR1 and CDR2: MDHEN and SYDVKM. The CDR3 DNA sequence: TGTGCCAGCAGTTTAGGGGGGACAGGTCGGACTGAAGCTTTCTTT. Translated, it gives CASSLGGTGRTEAFF.

This clone has just a few counts. The chain couples TRBV20-1 to TRBJ2-7; D gene ambiguous. In germline, CDR1 is DFQATT, CDR2 SNEGSKA (reference sequence). The CDR3 runs to 11 residues. V shed 3 bases and J shed 4 bases, with 7 bases lying between them. This CDR3 is CSARGRYEQYV. In nucleotides, the CDR3 is TGCAGTGCTAGGGGAAGATACGAGCAGTACGTC.

This clone was found once. V gene TRBV3-1 (or the pseudogene TRBV3-2) combines with J gene TRBJ2-1; TRBD2 matches 7 bases. Germline trimming cut 4 bases from V and 8 bases from J; bases unmatched to any gene: 11. This CDR3 has 15 residues. Germline V lookup: CDR1 LGHDT, CDR2 YNNKEL (reference sequence). CDR3: CASSPQGEGPDEQFF. The CDR3 nucleotides are TGTGCCAGCAGCCCCCAAGGGGAGGGCCCCGATGAGCAGTTCTTC.

The V gene is TRBV12-3 or TRBV12-4, the J gene TRBJ1-2; D unresolved. The CDR3 has 13 amino acids. Trimming left V 6 bases short and J 8 bases short, with 16 bases between. The CDR3 DNA reads TGTGCCAGCAGATTTGCTAGCGCTAGCGGCTACACCTTC. Translation: CASRFASASGYTF.

V and J are TRBV9 and TRBJ1-5; D not resolved. CDR1 and CDR2 (germline): SGDLS, YYNGEE. V dropped 0 bases and J dropped 1 base, with 11 bases sitting between them. This CDR3 region has 16 residues. The CDR3, as DNA: TGTGCCAGCAGCGTAGGATCGGACCTGAGCAATCAGCCCCAGCATTTT. Residues: CASSVGSDLSNQPQHF.

The J gene is TRBJ2-2, the V gene TRBV7-7, with D possibly being TRBD1 (6 bases). Trimming removed 8 bases at V and 0 bases at J, with 10 bases between. The CDR3 covers 14 residues. Germline CDR1 and CDR2: SSHAT and FNYEAQ (reference sequence). The CDR3 reads CASREGANTGELFF. The DNA for the CDR3 is TGTGCCAGCCGCGAGGGGGCGAACACCGGGGAGCTGTTTTTT.

This CDR3 is CASSEQTNTEAFF. CDR3 in DNA: TGTGCCAGCAGTGAACAAACGAACACTGAAGCTTTCTTT. The rearrangement joins TRBV2 to TRBJ1-1; D remains ambiguous. The CDR3 extends over 13 amino acids. Germline V gives CDR1 SNHLY, CDR2 FYNNEI. V was pared by 2 bases and J by 1 base, with 5 bases between.

This clone has just a few counts. The chain couples TRBV5-4 to TRBJ1-3; possibly TRBD1 for D (5 bases). Germline loops: CDR1 SGHNT, CDR2 YYREEE (reference sequence). The CDR3 consists of 15 residues. V shed 0 bases and J shed 4 bases, with 11 bases lying between them. The CDR3 DNA is TGTGCCAGCAGCTTGGGTGGGGCAGCCGGAAACACCATATATTTT. The encoded protein is CASSLGGAAGNTIYF. The variable domain in full, completed from reference TRBV5-4 and TRBJ1-3, reads ETGVTQSPTHLIKTRGQQVTLRCSSQSGHNTVSWYQQALGQGPQFIFQYYREEENGRGNFPPRFSGLQFPNYSSELNVNALELDDSALYLCASSLGGAAGNTIYFGEGSWLTVV.

This clone was seen a few times. The rearrangement links TRBV2 to TRBJ1-1; no firm D call. The germline gives CDR1 SNHLY, CDR2 FYNNEI. V lost 2 bases and J 1 base, leaving 14 bases between the germline ends. The CDR3 totals 16 residues. CDR3 sequence: CASSETTLIKNTEAFF. The DNA of the CDR3 is TGTGCCAGCAGTGAAACCACATTGATTAAGAACACTGAAGCTTTCTTT.

The chain is built from TRBV19 and TRBJ2-5; D is possibly TRBD1 or TRBD2 (5 bases each). V lost 1 base, J lost 3 bases, and 9 bases lay in between. The germline V gene has CDR1 LNHDA and CDR2 SQIVND (reference sequence). The CDR3 runs 14 residues. The DNA for the CDR3 is TGTGCCAGTAGTATAGGGGGACGGGAAGAGACCCAGTACTTC. Residues: CASSIGGREETQYF. Full variable domain (missing parts from reference TRBV19 and TRBJ2-5): DGGITQSPKYLFRKEGQNVTLSCEQNLNHDAMYWYRQDPGQGLRLIYYSQIVNDFQKGDIAEGYSVSREKKESFPLTVTSAQKNPTAFYLCASSIGGREETQYFGPGTRLLVL.